This is a list of T cell receptor beta chains from one sample in a study of cytomegalovirus exposure and HLA in healthy donors. Sequencing used immunoSEQ multiplex PCR; TCRdb keeps in-frame clones, though not all of them. The sample has approximately 210,000 clones, approximately 79% seen once. The sequenced sample consisted of PBMCs. These receptors came from a male donor in good health and CMV-seronegative. Both conserved end residues are part of each CDR3. Fields, in order: CDR3 protein, CDR3 DNA, D gene, clone size, J gene, V gene. D genes are given only for firm matches. Where a row states a size, it is once, few, many or the class of an expanded clone; other rows omit it.

CASSAGITNEKLFF | TGTGCCAGCAGCGCAGGGATAACTAATGAAAAACTGTTTTTT | . | . | TRBJ1-4 | TRBV9
CASSAARRLASYNEQFF | TGTGCCAGCAGCGCCGCCCGGAGACTAGCTTCCTACAATGAGCAGTTCTTC | TRBD2 | . | TRBJ2-1 | TRBV9
CASTWAGEKLFF | TGTGCCAGCACCTGGGCGGGGGAAAAACTGTTTTTT | . | . | TRBJ1-4 | TRBV28
CSSSTRTEGSTNEKLFF | TGTTCCAGCAGCACACGGACAGAGGGTTCAACTAATGAAAAACTGTTTTTT | . | once | TRBJ1-4 | TRBV7-9
CASSQPDSTQYF | TGTGCCAGCAGCCAACCAGACTCGACCCAGTACTTC | . | . | TRBJ2-5 | TRBV7-9
CASSLVRGLSKNIQYF | TGTGCCAGCAGTTTAGTAAGGGGGCTGTCCAAAAACATTCAGTACTTC | TRBD1 | . | TRBJ2-4 | TRBV27
CASSLQGASNEKLFF | TGTGCCAGCAGCTTACAGGGGGCCTCGAATGAAAAACTGTTTTTT | TRBD1 | . | TRBJ1-4 | TRBV13
CSVERLAVSYNEQFF | TGCAGCGTTGAAAGGCTAGCGGTCTCCTACAATGAGCAGTTCTTC | TRBD2 | . | TRBJ2-1 | TRBV29-1
CASSLRAGGKNEQFF | TGTGCCAGCAGTTTAAGAGCGGGGGGGAAGAATGAGCAGTTCTTC | TRBD2 | . | TRBJ2-1 | TRBV27
CATSNIQVDQPQHF | TGTGCCACCAGCAACATTCAGGTAGATCAGCCCCAGCATTTT | . | . | TRBJ1-5 | TRBV15
CATSGRIETQYF | TGTGCCACCTCTGGGAGGATAGAGACCCAGTACTTC | . | . | TRBJ2-5 | TRBV2
CASSPGQGPYEQYF | TGTGCCAGCAGCCCGGGACAGGGCCCCTACGAGCAGTACTTC | TRBD1 | . | TRBJ2-7 | TRBV7-3
CASRDRGQKLFF | TGTGCCAGTCGGGACAGGGGGCAAAAACTGTTTTTT | TRBD1 | . | TRBJ1-4 | TRBV28
CASSVYAGGRDEQFF | TGTGCCAGCAGCGTCTATGCGGGAGGTAGAGATGAGCAGTTCTTC | TRBD2 | . | TRBJ2-1 | TRBV7-3
CASSSNQRPDTQYF | TGTGCCAGCAGCTCCAACCAGCGCCCAGATACGCAGTATTTT | . | few | TRBJ2-3 | TRBV7-2
CASSLGGGTGADSNQPQHF | TGTGCCAGCAGCTTAGGGGGAGGGACAGGGGCTGATAGCAATCAGCCCCAGCATTTT | TRBD1 | . | TRBJ1-5 | TRBV7-4
CASSFYEQYF | TGTGCCAGCAGCTTCTACGAGCAGTACTTC | . | few | TRBJ2-7 | TRBV2
CASSLLGETYEQYF | TGTGCCAGCAGTTTATTGGGAGAAACCTACGAGCAGTACTTC | . | . | TRBJ2-7 | TRBV27
CSVERFGGIEQYF | TGCAGCGTTGAAAGGTTCGGAGGGATCGAGCAGTACTTC | . | once | TRBJ2-7 | TRBV29-1
CASSQDLASKNTEAFF | TGCGCCAGCAGCCAAGATCTAGCCTCCAAGAACACTGAAGCTTTCTTT | . | . | TRBJ1-1 | TRBV4-1
CASSLGLAGDLDTQYF | TGTGCCAGCAGCCTCGGACTAGCGGGAGACTTGGATACGCAGTATTTT | TRBD2 | . | TRBJ2-3 | TRBV5-4
CASSPREGDGTQYF | TGCGCCAGCAGCCCGAGGGAGGGCGATGGGACCCAGTACTTC | TRBD2 | . | TRBJ2-5 | TRBV4-1
CASSSLGGTYEQYF | TGTGCCAGCAGCTCCCTCGGGGGAACCTACGAGCAGTACTTC | . | . | TRBJ2-7 | TRBV5-8
CASSGRTYEQYF | TGTGCCAGCAGTGGCAGAACCTACGAGCAGTACTTC | . | . | TRBJ2-7 | TRBV19
CASSTNMALNNEQFF | TGTGCCAGCAGTACTAATATGGCCCTAAACAATGAGCAGTTCTTC | . | . | TRBJ2-1 | TRBV7-9
CASSHPDRVETQYF | TGCGCCAGCAGCCACCCAGACAGGGTAGAGACCCAGTACTTC | TRBD1 | . | TRBJ2-5 | TRBV4-1
CASIPGGGETQYF | TGTGCCAGCATTCCGGGGGGAGGAGAGACCCAGTACTTC | TRBD2 | . | TRBJ2-5 | TRBV2
CASSFEGGSYEQYF | TGCGCCAGCAGCTTTGAGGGAGGCTCCTACGAGCAGTACTTC | . | . | TRBJ2-7 | TRBV5-1
CASSFVVPLRTEAFF | TGTGCCAGCAGCTTCGTCGTCCCCCTCAGGACTGAAGCTTTCTTT | . | once | TRBJ1-1 | TRBV13
CASSPSGGAWETQYF | TGTGCCAGCAGTCCCAGCGGGGGGGCCTGGGAGACCCAGTACTTC | TRBD2 | . | TRBJ2-5 | TRBV11-2
CASSPGPNYGYTF | TGTGCCAGCTCACCAGGGCCTAACTATGGCTACACCTTC | . | . | TRBJ1-2 | TRBV18
CAIGGAEWNEQFF | TGTGCCATCGGCGGGGCGGAATGGAATGAGCAGTTCTTC | . | . | TRBJ2-1 | TRBV10-3
CASRDRGDYEQYF | TGTGCCAGCAGGGACAGGGGGGACTACGAGCAGTACTTC | TRBD1 | . | TRBJ2-7 | TRBV6-5
CASSYSQGAGYEQYF | TGTGCCAGCAGTTACTCGCAGGGGGCGGGTTACGAGCAGTACTTC | TRBD1 | . | TRBJ2-7 | TRBV6-5
CASTTDQGFNLEQYF | TGTGCCAGCACCACAGACCAGGGTTTTAATCTCGAGCAGTACTTC | . | . | TRBJ2-7 | TRBV4-2
CASSPARDNEETQYF | TGTGCCAGCTCACCAGCCCGGGACAACGAAGAGACCCAGTACTTC | . | . | TRBJ2-5 | TRBV18
CASSLMQGQETQYF | TGTGCCAGCAGTCTAATGCAGGGTCAAGAGACCCAGTACTTC | . | . | TRBJ2-5 | TRBV7-9
CASSSLAGGTDTQYF | TGTGCCAGCAGCTCTCTAGCGGGAGGGACAGATACGCAGTATTTT | TRBD2 | . | TRBJ2-3 | TRBV7-3
CASSPWTGGRTEAFF | TGTGCCAGCAGCCCATGGACAGGGGGCAGAACTGAAGCTTTCTTT | TRBD1 | once | TRBJ1-1 | TRBV9
CASNTGQGNYGYTF | TGCGCCAGCAACACCGGACAGGGCAACTATGGCTACACCTTC | TRBD1 | few | TRBJ1-2 | TRBV5-1
CASRLGEQRSTQYF | TGTGCCAGCAGGCTAGGGGAACAGAGGTCTACGCAGTATTTT | . | . | TRBJ2-3 | TRBV27
CASSIAARQYF | TGTGCCAGTAGTATCGCCGCCAGGCAGTACTTC | . | . | TRBJ2-7 | TRBV19
CASSSTGGISKNIQYF | TGTGCCAGCAGCTCGACAGGGGGCATATCCAAAAACATTCAGTACTTC | TRBD1 | . | TRBJ2-4 | TRBV7-2
CASSVANTGELFF | TGTGCCAGCAGTGTCGCGAACACCGGGGAGCTGTTTTTT | . | . | TRBJ2-2 | TRBV6-5
CASNVPGQGDTEAFF | TGTGCCAGCAACGTCCCGGGACAGGGAGACACTGAAGCTTTCTTT | TRBD1 | once | TRBJ1-1 | TRBV28
CASSVDLAGGKQETQYF | TGTGCCAGCAGCGTAGACCTAGCGGGAGGAAAGCAAGAGACCCAGTACTTC | TRBD2 | . | TRBJ2-5 | TRBV9
CAKDRESPEAFF | TGTGCCAAGGACAGGGAAAGCCCTGAAGCTTTCTTT | TRBD1 | . | TRBJ1-1 | TRBV2
CASSQDFGRGLNTEAFF | TGCGCCAGCAGCCAAGATTTTGGGAGAGGGTTGAACACTGAAGCTTTCTTT | . | . | TRBJ1-1 | TRBV4-1